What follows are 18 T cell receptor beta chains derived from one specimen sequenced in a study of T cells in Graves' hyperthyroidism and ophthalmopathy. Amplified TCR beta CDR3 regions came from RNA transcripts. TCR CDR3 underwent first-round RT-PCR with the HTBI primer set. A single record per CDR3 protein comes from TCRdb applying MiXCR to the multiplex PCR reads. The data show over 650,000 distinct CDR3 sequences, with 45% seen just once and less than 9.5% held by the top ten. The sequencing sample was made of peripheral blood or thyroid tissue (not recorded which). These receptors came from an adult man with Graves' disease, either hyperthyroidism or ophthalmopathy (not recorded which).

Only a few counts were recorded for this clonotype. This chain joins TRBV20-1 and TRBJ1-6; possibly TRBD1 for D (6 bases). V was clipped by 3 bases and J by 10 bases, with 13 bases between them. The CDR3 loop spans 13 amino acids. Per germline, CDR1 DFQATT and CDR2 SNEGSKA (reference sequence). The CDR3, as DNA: TGCAGTGCTAGTTCAGTAACAGGGTCACCCCTCCACTTT. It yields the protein CSASSVTGSPLHF.

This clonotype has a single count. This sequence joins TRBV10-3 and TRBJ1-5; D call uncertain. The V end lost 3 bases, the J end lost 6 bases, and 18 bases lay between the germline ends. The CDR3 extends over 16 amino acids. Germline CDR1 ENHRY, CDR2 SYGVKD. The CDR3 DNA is TGTGCCATCAGTGAAAATTTATTATCCGAAGGTCAGCCCCAGCATTTT. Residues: CAISENLLSEGQPQHF.

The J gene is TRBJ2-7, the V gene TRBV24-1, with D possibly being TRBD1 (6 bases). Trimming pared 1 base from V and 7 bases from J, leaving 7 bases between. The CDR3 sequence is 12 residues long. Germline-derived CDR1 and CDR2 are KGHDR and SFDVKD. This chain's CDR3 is CATSDLTGEQYF. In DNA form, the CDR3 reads TGTGCCACCAGTGATTTAACAGGGGAGCAGTACTTC.

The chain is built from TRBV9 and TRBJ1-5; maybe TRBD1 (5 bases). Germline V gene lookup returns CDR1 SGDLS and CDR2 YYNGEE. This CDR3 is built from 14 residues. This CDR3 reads CARAWGDSNQPQHF. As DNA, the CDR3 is TGTGCTAGAGCGTGGGGGGATAGCAATCAGCCCCAGCATTTT.

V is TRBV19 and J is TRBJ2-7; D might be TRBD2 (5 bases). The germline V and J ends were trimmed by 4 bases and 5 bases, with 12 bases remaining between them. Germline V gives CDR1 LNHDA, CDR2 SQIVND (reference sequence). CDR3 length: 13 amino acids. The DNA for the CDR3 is TGTGCCAGTAGTACCCATGGGAGCAACGAGCAGTACTTC. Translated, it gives CASSTHGSNEQYF.

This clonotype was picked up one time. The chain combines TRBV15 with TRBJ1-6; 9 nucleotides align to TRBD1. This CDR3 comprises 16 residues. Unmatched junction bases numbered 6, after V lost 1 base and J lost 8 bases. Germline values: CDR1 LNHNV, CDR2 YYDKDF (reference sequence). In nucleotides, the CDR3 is TGTGCCACCAGCAGAGTGGGGACAGGGATCGATTCACCCCTCCACTTT. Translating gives CATSRVGTGIDSPLHF.

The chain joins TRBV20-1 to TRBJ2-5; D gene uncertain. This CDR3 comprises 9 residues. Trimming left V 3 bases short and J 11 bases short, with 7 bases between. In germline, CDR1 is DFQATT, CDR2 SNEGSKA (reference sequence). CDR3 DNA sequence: TGCAGTGCTAGCGGTTGGCAGTACTTC. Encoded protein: CSASGWQYF.

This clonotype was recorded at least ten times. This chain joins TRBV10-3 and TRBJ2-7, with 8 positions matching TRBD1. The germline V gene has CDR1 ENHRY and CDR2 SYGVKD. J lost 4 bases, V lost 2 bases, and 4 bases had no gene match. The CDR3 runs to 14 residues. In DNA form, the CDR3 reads TGTGCCATCAGTGAGCAGGGGGCGTTTTACGAGCAGTACTTC. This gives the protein CAISEQGAFYEQYF.

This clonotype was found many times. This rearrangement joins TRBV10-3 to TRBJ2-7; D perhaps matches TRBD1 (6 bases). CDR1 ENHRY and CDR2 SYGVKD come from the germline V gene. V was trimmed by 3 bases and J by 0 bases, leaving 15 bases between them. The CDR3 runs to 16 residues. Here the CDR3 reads CAISENRVPSSYEQYF. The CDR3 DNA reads TGTGCCATCAGTGAAAACAGGGTCCCCTCCTCCTACGAGCAGTACTTC.

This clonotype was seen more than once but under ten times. CDR3 sequence (DNA): TGTGCCAGCAGTTACGAGGAAGGACAGCCTAACACTGAAGCTTTCTTT. The encoded protein is CASSYEEGQPNTEAFF. This chain links TRBV6-5 with TRBJ1-1; D perhaps matches TRBD1 (6 bases). The germline CDR1 and CDR2 sequences are MNHEY and SVGAGI. Trimming took off 2 bases at V and 2 bases at J, with 15 bases between the two ends. This CDR3 region has 16 residues.

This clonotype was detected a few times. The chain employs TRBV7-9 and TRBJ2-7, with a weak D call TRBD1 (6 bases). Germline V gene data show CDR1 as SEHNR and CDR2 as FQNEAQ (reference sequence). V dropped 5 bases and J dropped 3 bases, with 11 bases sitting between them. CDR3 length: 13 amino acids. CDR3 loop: CASSRDNNYEQYF. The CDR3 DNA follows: TGTGCCAGCAGCCGGGACAACAACTACGAGCAGTACTTC.

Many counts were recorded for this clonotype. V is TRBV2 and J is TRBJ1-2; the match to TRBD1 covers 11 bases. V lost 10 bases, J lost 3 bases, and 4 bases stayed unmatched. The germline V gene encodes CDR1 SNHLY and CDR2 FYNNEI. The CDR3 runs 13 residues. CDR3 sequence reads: CATGTGGHYGYTF. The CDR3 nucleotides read TGTGCCACCGGGACAGGGGGACACTATGGCTACACCTTC.

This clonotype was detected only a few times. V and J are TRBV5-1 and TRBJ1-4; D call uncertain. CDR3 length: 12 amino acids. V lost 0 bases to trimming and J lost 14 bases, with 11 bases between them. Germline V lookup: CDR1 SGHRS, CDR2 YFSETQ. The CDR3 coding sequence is TGCGCCAGCAGCTTGGCCGAAGGAAAGCTGTTTTTT. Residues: CASSLAEGKLFF.

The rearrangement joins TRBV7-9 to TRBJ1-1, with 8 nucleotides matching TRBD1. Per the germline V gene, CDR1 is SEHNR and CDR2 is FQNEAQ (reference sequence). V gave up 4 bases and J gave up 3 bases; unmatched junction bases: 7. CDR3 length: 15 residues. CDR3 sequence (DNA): TGTGCCAGCAGCTGGACAGGGAGGAGGTACACTGAAGCTTTCTTT. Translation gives CASSWTGRRYTEAFF.

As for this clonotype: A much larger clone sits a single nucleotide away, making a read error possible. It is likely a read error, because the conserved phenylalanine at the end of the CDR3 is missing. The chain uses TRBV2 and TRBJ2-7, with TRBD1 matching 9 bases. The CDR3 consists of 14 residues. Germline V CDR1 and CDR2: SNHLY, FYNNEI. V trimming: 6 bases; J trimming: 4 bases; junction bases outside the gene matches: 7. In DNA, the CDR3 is TGTGCCAGCAGCGGTGGGACAGGGCCATACGAGCAGTACCTC. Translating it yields CASSGGTGPYEQYL.

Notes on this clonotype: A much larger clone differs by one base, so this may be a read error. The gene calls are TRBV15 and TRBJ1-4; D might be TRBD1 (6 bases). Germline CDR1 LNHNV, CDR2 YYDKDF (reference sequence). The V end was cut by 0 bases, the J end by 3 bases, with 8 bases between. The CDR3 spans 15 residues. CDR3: CATSRDRGPNEKLFF. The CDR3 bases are TGTGCCACCAGCAGAGATCGGGGGCCTAATGAAAAACTGTTTTTT. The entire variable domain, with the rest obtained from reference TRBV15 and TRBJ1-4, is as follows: DAMVIQNPRYQVTQFGKPVTLSCSQTLNHNVMYWYQQKSSQAPKLLFHYYDKDFNNEADTPDNFQSRRPNTSFCFLDIRSPGLGDTAMYLCATSRDRGPNEKLFFGSGTQLSVL.

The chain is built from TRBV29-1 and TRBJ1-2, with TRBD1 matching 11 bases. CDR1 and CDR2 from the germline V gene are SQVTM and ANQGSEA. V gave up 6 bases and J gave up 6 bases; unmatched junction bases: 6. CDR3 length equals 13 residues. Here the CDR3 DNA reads TGCAGCGTCGACCGGGACAGGGGGAATGGCTACACCTTC. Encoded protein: CSVDRDRGNGYTF.

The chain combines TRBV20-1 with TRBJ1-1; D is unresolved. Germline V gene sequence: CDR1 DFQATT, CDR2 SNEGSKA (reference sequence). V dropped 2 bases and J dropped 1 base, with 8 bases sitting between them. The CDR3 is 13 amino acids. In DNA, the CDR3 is TGCAGTGCTAGAAAACAGCGGAACACTGAAGCTTTCTTT. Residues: CSARKQRNTEAFF.